Each of the 22 T cell receptor beta chains below was sequenced from the same sample in a study of blood T cells in healthy people across ages. A second PCR of roughly 7 to 11 cycles used a sample-barcoded 5' primer and a J-beta primer mix. TCRdb reanalysed the 5' RACE reads using MiXCR and keeps one entry per CDR3 protein. The sample lists some 690,000 distinct CDR3 sequences, about a fifth seen once, with under 25% in the top ten. Sequencing was carried out using blood. Every receptor here comes from a man in his sixties or seventies in good health.

The chain uses TRBV5-1 and TRBJ2-5; 11 positions agree with TRBD1. V lost 0 bases and J lost 1; bases outside the gene matches: 2. Germline assignment: CDR1 SGHRS and CDR2 YFSETQ. CDR3 size: 16 residues. The CDR3 DNA reads as TGCGCCAGCAGCTTGGGGGACAGGGGGTCCCAAGAGACCCAGTACTTC. Amino acids: CASSLGDRGSQETQYF.

This clonotype appeared a few times. This chain uses TRBV3-1 with TRBJ1-3, with 8 bases matching TRBD1. V shed 4 bases and J 3 bases; nucleotides not matched to a gene: 2. Germline-derived CDR1 and CDR2 are LGHDT and YNNKEL (reference sequence). CDR3 length: 14 residues. CDR3 nucleotide sequence: TGTGCCAGCAGCCGAGGACAGGGTGGAAACACCATATATTTT. The encoded protein is CASSRGQGGNTIYF. The complete variable domain, with remaining parts taken from reference TRBV3-1 and TRBJ1-3, reads DTAVSQTPKYLVTQMGNDKSIKCEQNLGHDTMYWYKQDSKKFLKIMFSYNNKELIINETVPNRFSPKSPDKAHLNLHINSLELGDSAVYFCASSRGQGGNTIYFGEGSWLTVV.

The V call is TRBV2, the J call TRBJ1-2; D might be TRBD1 (5 bases). V was pared by 6 bases and J by 3 bases, with 14 bases between. Germline CDR1 SNHLY, CDR2 FYNNEI. The CDR3 extends over 14 amino acids. In DNA form, the CDR3 reads TGTGCCAGCAGACGAGGGGTTGGAGACTATGGCTACACCTTC. This gives the protein CASRRGVGDYGYTF. The whole variable domain, remainder taken from reference TRBV2 and TRBJ1-2, is EPEVTQTPSHQVTQMGQEVILRCVPISNHLYFYWYRQILGQKVEFLVSFYNNEISEKSEIFDDQFSVERPDGSNFTLKIRSTKLEDSAMYFCASRRGVGDYGYTFGSGTRLTVV.

This clonotype was observed at least ten times. J is TRBJ1-2 and V is TRBV5-1, with 8 bases matching TRBD1. The CDR3 length is 13 residues. CDR1 and CDR2 (germline): SGHRS, YFSETQ. The V segment lost 1 base and the J segment 6 bases; nucleotides outside the gene matches: 2. CDR3 DNA sequence: TGCGCCAGCAGCTTGTCAGGGGGCGATGGCTACACCTTC. Its protein is CASSLSGGDGYTF.

To note about this clonotype: One junction end does not reproduce the germline sequence, and a read error may be involved. The chain combines TRBV7-2 with TRBJ1-2; 8 positions agree with TRBD1. Germline V gene data show CDR1 as SGHTA and CDR2 as FQGNSA. The CDR3 length is 16 residues. CDR3 coding DNA: TGTGCCAGCAGCTTGAGAGGGACAGGAGGAAACTATGGCCACACCTTC. It specifies CASSLRGTGGNYGHTF.

This clonotype has ten or more counts. The chain carries TRBV29-1 and TRBJ1-2; D may be TRBD1 (5 bases). This CDR3 region has 14 residues. In germline, CDR1 is SQVTM, CDR2 ANQGSEA. Trimming stripped 7 bases from V and 0 bases from J, with 15 bases between. CDR3 in amino acids: CSAAGDGANYGYTF. Written as DNA, the CDR3 is TGCAGCGCCGCTGGGGACGGTGCTAACTATGGCTACACCTTC.

This chain joins TRBV5-1 and TRBJ2-3; D may be TRBD1 (6 bases). From germline, CDR1 is SGHRS and CDR2 YFSETQ. The V end was cut by 4 bases, the J end by 2 bases, with 11 bases between. CDR3 size: 14 residues. CDR3 loop: CASSRDIPTDTQYF. As DNA, the CDR3 is TGCGCCAGCAGCCGGGACATTCCCACAGATACGCAGTATTTT.

This rearrangement joins TRBV11-1 to TRBJ2-7; 9 nucleotides agree with TRBD2. The ends lost 1 base at V and 0 bases at J; junction bases unmatched: 7. Germline V CDR1 and CDR2: SGHAT, FQDESV (reference sequence). The CDR3 loop spans 17 amino acids. In DNA, the CDR3 is TGTGCCAGCAGCTTAGGGCGAGCGGGGGGATACTCCTACGAGCAGTACTTC. Its translation is CASSLGRAGGYSYEQYF.

This clonotype showed up just a few times. The chain has TRBV20-1 and TRBJ2-3; D remains unclear. V lost 0 bases and J 2 bases, leaving 6 bases between the germline ends. CDR3 length equals 13 residues. Per germline, CDR1 DFQATT and CDR2 SNEGSKA (reference sequence). The CDR3 DNA reads TGCAGTGCTAGAGATCCCCACACAGATACGCAGTATTTT. This gives the protein CSARDPHTDTQYF.

This sequence joins TRBV14 and TRBJ1-2; TRBD1 is a possible D gene (5 bases). The germline gives CDR1 SGHDN, CDR2 FVKESK. The V end lost 0 bases, the J end lost 7 bases, and 12 bases lay between the germline ends. The CDR3 sequence is 14 residues long. The CDR3 DNA reads as TGTGCCAGCAGCCAAGATCTGACGGGGGGTGGCTACACCTTC. This gives the protein CASSQDLTGGGYTF.

The chain uses TRBV7-9 and TRBJ2-5; TRBD1 matches at 7 bases. Trimming cost V 6 bases and J 5 bases; bases outside gene matches: 6. CDR3 length: 13 amino acids. Germline V gives CDR1 SEHNR, CDR2 FQNEAQ (reference sequence). CDR3 nucleotide sequence: TGTGCCAGCAGTCACCGGGACAGTGAGACCCAGTACTTC. This encodes CASSHRDSETQYF. The variable domain in full, completed from reference TRBV7-9 and TRBJ2-5, reads DTGVSQNPRHKITKRGQNVTFRCDPISEHNRLYWYRQTLGQGPEFLTYFQNEAQLEKSRLLSDRFSAERPKGSFSTLEIQRTEQGDSAMYLCASSHRDSETQYFGPGTRLLVL.

This chain uses TRBV29-1 with TRBJ1-1; a weak D match, TRBD1 (5 bases). Germline assignment: CDR1 SQVTM and CDR2 ANQGSEA. The CDR3 covers 15 residues. V lost 5 bases and J lost 1, with 17 bases in between. CDR3 DNA: TGCAGCGTTAATGTGCAGGGCCGACCGAACACTGAAGCTTTCTTT. This codes for CSVNVQGRPNTEAFF.

This clonotype was found a few times. The chain is built from TRBV4-1 and TRBJ2-5; D remains unclear. The DNA end is more similar to TRBJ2-1, so the J call may be wrong. Germline CDR1 is MGHRA and CDR2 is YSYEKL. This CDR3 spans 11 amino acids. CDR3 nucleotide sequence: TGCGCCAGCAGCCAAGATCTTACCCAGTTCTTC. Translation gives CASSQDLTQFF.

The chain recombines TRBV27 with TRBJ2-1; tentative D call: TRBD2 (6 bases). The length of the CDR3 is 15 residues. Germline values: CDR1 MNHEY, CDR2 SMNVEV (reference sequence). With 7 bases removed from V and 0 bases from J, the gap between germline ends came to 13 bases. The DNA of the CDR3 is TGTGCCAGCACCACCTGGCGGGGCTCCTACAATGAGCAGTTCTTC. The encoded protein is CASTTWRGSYNEQFF.

This clonotype showed up just a few times. The gene calls are TRBV5-1 and TRBJ2-1; D is undetermined. Trimming pared 0 bases from V and 9 bases from J, leaving 19 bases between. Germline-derived CDR1 and CDR2 are SGHRS and YFSETQ. This CDR3 contains 16 residues. CDR3 sequence reads: CASSLVWGSSVGEQFF. The CDR3 DNA reads TGCGCCAGCAGCTTGGTCTGGGGATCCTCGGTTGGTGAGCAGTTCTTC.

This clonotype was found a few times. The chain couples TRBV10-3 to TRBJ2-1, with 8 bases matching TRBD2. Germline V CDR1 and CDR2: ENHRY, SYGVKD. With V trimmed by 0 bases and J by 6 bases, 4 bases remained unmatched. This CDR3 is 15 amino acids long. The CDR3 coding sequence is TGTGCCATCAGTGAGTCGGGAGGGACTAGCAATGAGCAGTTCTTC. This codes for CAISESGGTSNEQFF.

This chain uses TRBV7-2 with TRBJ2-2; D is unresolved. Between the trimmed V and J ends, which lost 5 bases and 7 bases, there was a span of 11 bases. From germline, CDR1 is SGHTA and CDR2 FQGNSA. The CDR3 loop spans 13 amino acids. CDR3 protein: CASSPRADGELFF. The DNA of the CDR3 is TGTGCCAGCAGCCCCCGGGCCGACGGGGAGCTGTTTTTT.

This clonotype has at least ten counts. The chain joins TRBV28 to TRBJ2-5, with 10 positions matching TRBD1. CDR1 is MDHEN and CDR2 is SYDVKM in the germline V gene. The V gene end was trimmed by 5 bases and the J gene end by 1 base; junction bases not matched to a gene: 4. The CDR3 is made up of 15 amino acids. The CDR3 region is CASSIGTGAQETQYF. The CDR3, as DNA: TGTGCCAGCAGTATCGGGACAGGGGCCCAAGAGACCCAGTACTTC.

This clonotype was observed many times. CDR3 DNA: TGTGCCAGCAGCGCTCTGAACAACGAGCAGTACTTC. Encoded protein: CASSALNNEQYF. The J gene is TRBJ2-5, the V gene TRBV7-9; D not certain. The J call could be wrong; TRBJ2-7 is a better fit for the DNA end. The CDR3 is 12 residues long. Germline values: CDR1 SEHNR, CDR2 FQNEAQ (reference sequence).

V and J are TRBV25-1 and TRBJ1-4; D not certain. In germline, CDR1 is MGHDK, CDR2 SYGVNS. The CDR3 extends over 13 amino acids. Trimming stripped 8 bases from V and 8 bases from J, with 15 bases between. The CDR3 loop reads CASLNPVGEKLFF. The CDR3 nucleotides read TGTGCCAGCTTGAATCCGGTTGGCGAAAAACTGTTTTTT. The full variable domain, in which reference TRBV25-1 and TRBJ1-4 provide the parts outside the CDR3, is EADIYQTPRYLVIGTGKKITLECSQTMGHDKMYWYQQDPGMELHLIHYSYGVNSTEKGDLSSESTVSRIRTEHFPLTLESARPSHTSQYLCASLNPVGEKLFFGSGTQLSVL.

Many counts were recorded for this clonotype. Compared with germline, one end of the junction differs, possibly owing to a read error. The chain links TRBV5-1 to TRBJ2-5, with 7 bases that match TRBD1. In germline, CDR1 is SGHRS, CDR2 YFSETQ. The CDR3 length is 14 residues. As DNA, the CDR3 is TGTGCCAGCAGCTTAGGGACAGAGCAAGAGACCCAGTACTTC. Its protein is CASSLGTEQETQYF. Complete variable domain (other parts from reference TRBV5-1 and TRBJ2-5): KAGVTQTPRYLIKTRGQQVTLSCSPISGHRSVSWYQQTPGQGLQFLFEYFSETQRNKGNFPGRFSGRQFSNSRSEMNVSTLELGDSALYLCASSLGTEQETQYFGPGTRLLVL.

V usage is TRBV3-1 and J usage is TRBJ2-7; D is ambiguous. TRBJ2-1 matches the DNA end more closely, so the J call is doubtful. This CDR3 has 12 residues. In germline, CDR1 is LGHDT, CDR2 YNNKEL (reference sequence). In DNA form, the CDR3 reads TGTGCCAGCAGTCAGATGGGTCGTGAGCAGTTCTTC. It specifies CASSQMGREQFF.